This T cell receptor beta chain comes out of a study of blood T cell repertoires in COVID-19. Background on the study: Both acute and convalescent COVID-19 samples were obtained from the United States, Italy and Spain. In each case, the material was cDNA or gDNA derived from T cells, B-cell-depleted T cells, or PBMCs.

Original processing notes: For nucleated cells, counts were estimated from reference gene primer amplification. The repertoire was sequenced with immunoSEQ multiplex PCR; TCRdb's copy has only in-frame clones and lacks some. V and J calls and clone size are as listed in that table; D and trimming were resolved from the DNA. Of around 140,000 clones detected, about 76% appear once; the ten largest clones hold roughly 8.1%. Deletions cut 5 bases from V and 2 bases from J, with 12 bases between. The CDR3 sequence is 14 residues long. CDR1 is MNHEY and CDR2 is SMNVEV in the germline V gene (reference sequence).

The sequenced sample was peripheral blood. The sequence was collected from a woman between 55 and 75 years old with active or convalescent COVID-19. This chain uses TRBV27 with TRBJ1-2, with D possibly TRBD1 on 5 matching bases. CDR3 loop: CASSRRGPNYGYTF. The CDR3 DNA sequence: TGTGCCAGCAGTCGGAGGGGACCGAACTATGGCTACACCTTC.